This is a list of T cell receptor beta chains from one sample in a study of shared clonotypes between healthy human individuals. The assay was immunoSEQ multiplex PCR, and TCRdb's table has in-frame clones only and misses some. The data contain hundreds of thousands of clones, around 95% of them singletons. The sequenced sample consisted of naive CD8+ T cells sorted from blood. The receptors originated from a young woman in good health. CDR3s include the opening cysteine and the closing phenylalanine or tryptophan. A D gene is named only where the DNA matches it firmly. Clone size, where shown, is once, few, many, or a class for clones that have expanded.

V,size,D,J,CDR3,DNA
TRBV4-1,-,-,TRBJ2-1,CASSQKVFELVSVYNEQFF,TGCGCCAGCAGCCAAAAGGTTTTCGAACTAGTATCAGTCTACAATGAGCAGTTCTTC
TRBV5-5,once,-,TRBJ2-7,CASSPGTGNYEQYF,TGTGCCAGCAGCCCGGGGACGGGAAACTACGAGCAGTACTTC
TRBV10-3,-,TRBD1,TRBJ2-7,CAINGQGAWDEQYF,TGTGCCATCAATGGACAGGGGGCATGGGACGAGCAGTACTTC
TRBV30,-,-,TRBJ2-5,CAGGQPLLQETQYF,TGTGCAGGTGGACAGCCCCTCCTACAAGAGACCCAGTACTTC
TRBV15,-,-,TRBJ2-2,CATSSYGTGELFF,TGTGCCACCAGCAGCTATGGCACCGGGGAGCTGTTTTTT
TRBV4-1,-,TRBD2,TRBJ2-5,CASSLAGAGGPAETQYF,TGCGCCAGCAGCCTCGCAGGGGCGGGAGGGCCGGCCGAGACCCAGTACTTC
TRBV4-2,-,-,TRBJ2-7,CASSQEGSGRYEQYF,TGTGCCAGCAGCCAAGAGGGTAGCGGCCGCTACGAGCAGTACTTC
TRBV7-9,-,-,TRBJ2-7,CASSSDRSSYEQYF,TGTGCCAGCAGCTCAGACAGGAGCTCCTACGAGCAGTACTTC
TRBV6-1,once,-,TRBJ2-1,CASSDPRGPLF,TGTGCCAGCAGTGACCCCAGGGGACCGCTCTTC
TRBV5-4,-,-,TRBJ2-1,CASSLGGREQFF,TGTGCCAGCAGCTTGGGAGGGCGAGAGCAGTTCTTC
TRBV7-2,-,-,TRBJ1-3,CASSPGRSSSGNTIYF,TGTGCCAGCAGCCCTGGACGGAGTTCCTCTGGAAACACCATATATTTT
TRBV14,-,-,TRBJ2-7,CASSFAGSSYEQYF,TGTGCCAGCAGCTTCGCGGGGAGCTCCTACGAGCAGTACTTC
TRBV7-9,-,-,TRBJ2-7,CASSKDGFYEQYF,TGTGCCAGCAGCAAGGACGGATTCTACGAGCAGTACTTC
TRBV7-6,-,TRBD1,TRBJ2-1,CASSYRDRGRWEQFF,TGTGCCAGCAGCTACCGGGACAGGGGGAGATGGGAGCAGTTCTTC
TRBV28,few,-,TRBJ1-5,CASSFDRRPQHF,TGTGCCAGCAGCTTCGACCGGAGGCCCCAGCATTTT
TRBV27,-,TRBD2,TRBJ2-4,CASSFGGKNIQYF,TGTGCCAGCAGTTTCGGGGGGAAAAACATTCAGTACTTC
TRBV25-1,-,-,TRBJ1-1,CASALTGNTEAFF,TGTGCCAGCGCTTTGACAGGGAACACTGAAGCTTTCTTT
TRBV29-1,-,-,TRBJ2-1,CSALVGNGEQFF,TGCAGCGCCTTAGTCGGGAACGGTGAGCAGTTCTTC
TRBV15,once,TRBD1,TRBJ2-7,CATSTDRGNYEQYF,TGTGCCACCAGCACAGACAGGGGGAACTACGAGCAGTACTTC
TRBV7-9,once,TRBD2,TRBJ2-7,CASSFGPAGDDEQYF,TGTGCCAGCAGCTTCGGGCCAGCGGGAGATGACGAGCAGTACTTC
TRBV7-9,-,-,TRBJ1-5,CASSARTDNQPQHF,TGTGCCAGCAGCGCCCGGACAGACAATCAGCCCCAGCATTTT
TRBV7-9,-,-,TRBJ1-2,CASSLVGDGYTF,TGTGCCAGCAGCTTAGTCGGGGATGGCTACACCTTC